The 13 T cell receptor beta chains below all came from one sample that was sequenced in a study of blood T cell repertoires in COVID-19. Measured with immunoSEQ multiplex PCR; TCRdb has only the in-frame clones, and not every one. The sample lists about 480,000 clones; about nine tenths were seen once. Sequencing input: PBMCs or T cells enriched from blood (not recorded which). The origin of the receptors is a woman aged 55-69 years who had recovered from COVID-19.

J is TRBJ1-2 and V is TRBV5-4, with 7 positions matching TRBD1. V lost 4 bases and J lost 3; bases outside the gene matches: 9. Germline V lookup: CDR1 SGHNT, CDR2 YYREEE (reference sequence). This CDR3 spans 15 amino acids. CDR3 amino acids: CASSARGGADYGYTF. In DNA form, the CDR3 reads TGTGCCAGCAGCGCCCGAGGGGGCGCAGACTATGGCTACACCTTC.

The V and J genes are TRBV3-1 (or the pseudogene TRBV3-2) and TRBJ2-5; 9 nucleotides align to TRBD2. Germline V gene data show CDR1 as LGHDT and CDR2 as YNNKEL (reference sequence). The J segment lost 6 bases and the V segment lost 4 bases, leaving 12 bases of the junction unmatched. CDR3 size: 16 residues. The CDR3 is CASSRQGTSWFKTQYF. The CDR3 DNA reads as TGTGCCAGCAGCCGGCAGGGGACTAGCTGGTTTAAGACCCAGTACTTC.

V is TRBV4-1 and J is TRBJ2-7, with D perhaps matching TRBD2 (6 bases). Germline V lookup: CDR1 MGHRA, CDR2 YSYEKL. Trimming cost V 0 bases and J 4 bases, with 10 bases left between them. The CDR3 covers 14 residues. The chain's CDR3 is CASSQDRGKYEQYF. The DNA for the CDR3 is TGCGCCAGCAGCCAAGATCGGGGGAAATACGAGCAGTACTTC.

The chain carries TRBV30 and TRBJ2-7; D perhaps matches TRBD1 (6 bases). Per germline, CDR1 GTSNPN and CDR2 SVGIG (reference sequence). Trimming removed 4 bases from V and 1 base from J, with 14 bases in between. This CDR3 region has 14 residues. In DNA form, the CDR3 reads TGTGCCTGGACCGTCCCGGGACAATCCTACGAGCAGTACTTC. Translating gives CAWTVPGQSYEQYF. Drawing the rest from reference TRBV30 and TRBJ2-7, the complete variable domain is SQTIHQWPATLVQPVGSPLSLECTVEGTSNPNLYWYRQAAGRGLQLLFYSVGIGQISSEVPQNLSASRPQDRQFILSSKKLLLSDSGFYLCAWTVPGQSYEQYFGPGTRLTVT.

This chain links TRBV30 with TRBJ2-7, with a tentative D call TRBD2 (5 bases). The CDR3 runs to 11 residues. Germline V gives CDR1 GTSNPN, CDR2 SVGIG (reference sequence). Between the trimmed V and J ends, which lost 7 bases and 6 bases, there was a span of 13 bases. Here the CDR3 reads CAFPYRGEQYF. The CDR3 DNA sequence: TGTGCCTTTCCCTACCGGGGCGAGCAGTACTTC.

This clone was detected only once. This chain links TRBV20-1 with TRBJ2-5; 7 bases fit TRBD2. The CDR3 consists of 11 residues. V lost 3 bases and J lost 10; bases outside the gene matches: 5. Per the germline V gene, CDR1 is DFQATT and CDR2 is SNEGSKA (reference sequence). The CDR3 region has the DNA TGCAGTGCTAGTTCCGGACTAGACCAGTACTTC. Translating gives CSASSGLDQYF.

This clone was found a few times. The chain couples TRBV2 to TRBJ1-2; 8 bases align to TRBD1. The germline CDR1 and CDR2 sequences are SNHLY and FYNNEI. Trimming at V came to 10 bases and at J to 7 bases, leaving 8 bases not matched to a gene. CDR3 length equals 12 residues. This CDR3 reads CATTQGAGGYTF. The CDR3 nucleotides are TGTGCCACAACCCAGGGGGCGGGTGGCTACACCTTC.

The gene calls are TRBV6-5 and TRBJ2-3; 13 bases match TRBD2. CDR1 MNHEY and CDR2 SVGAGI come from the germline V gene. The CDR3 is 14 residues long. V lost 6 bases, J lost 7 bases, and 4 bases stayed unmatched. DNA for the CDR3: TGTGCCAGCAGGGTGACTAGCGGGGGGTATACGCAGTATTTT. Translated, it gives CASRVTSGGYTQYF.

The J gene is TRBJ1-6, the V gene TRBV12-3 or TRBV12-4; no reliable D call. CDR3 length: 12 residues. Trimming left V 8 bases short and J 9 bases short, with 11 bases between. The CDR3 region is CASSEIGSPLHF. The CDR3 nucleotides are TGTGCCAGCTCGGAGATCGGTTCACCCCTCCACTTT.

The genes are TRBV7-2 and TRBJ1-6; 9 nucleotides match TRBD1. CDR3 size: 13 residues. J was trimmed by 10 bases and V by 6 bases; bases with no gene match: 4. CDR1 and CDR2 from the germline V gene are SGHTA and FQGNSA. The CDR3 bases are TGTGCCAGCAGGACAGGGGGTTTCTCACCCCTCCACTTT. This translates into CASRTGGFSPLHF.

Worth noting for this clone: Other nucleotide sequences from this sample produce the same CDR3. The chain uses TRBV18 and TRBJ1-2; 9 positions agree with TRBD1. Germline lookup yields CDR1 KGHSH and CDR2 LQKENI. The CDR3 length is 15 residues. Trimming removed 4 bases from V and 2 bases from J; junction bases left unmatched: 5. The CDR3 nucleotides are TGTGCCAGCTCACTCCCCGGGACAGGGAACTATGGCTACACCTTC. This encodes CASSLPGTGNYGYTF. Together with reference TRBV18 and TRBJ1-2, the CDR3 gives the full variable domain: NAGVMQNPRHLVRRRGQEARLRCSPMKGHSHVYWYRQLPEEGLKFMVYLQKENIIDESGMPKERFSAEFPKEGPSILRIQQVVRGDSAAYFCASSLPGTGNYGYTFGSGTRLTVV.

This clone was counted only a few times. The rearrangement uses TRBV27 and TRBJ2-7; possible D gene TRBD1, 6 bases. Trimming cost V 6 bases and J 6 bases, with 18 bases left between them. This CDR3 spans 14 amino acids. Germline CDR1 MNHEY, CDR2 SMNVEV (reference sequence). CDR3 sequence (DNA): TGTGCCAGCAGAAGAGGGACACCCGGCGGCGAGCAGTACGTC. It is translated as CASRRGTPGGEQYV.

The rearrangement joins TRBV5-1 to TRBJ1-1; unclear D gene. This CDR3 has 15 amino acids. V was trimmed by 3 bases and J by 0 bases, leaving 12 bases between them. Germline V gives CDR1 SGHRS, CDR2 YFSETQ. In DNA, the CDR3 is TGCGCCAGCAGCTCCACAGCCTTCATGAACACTGAAGCTTTCTTT. Amino acids: CASSSTAFMNTEAFF.